A single sample gave rise to the 28 T cell receptor beta chains below, sequenced in a study of blood T cell repertoires in COVID-19. Here immunoSEQ multiplex PCR was the method, and the copy in TCRdb shows in-frame clones only, minus some. The sample shows about 200,000 clones, roughly nine tenths of them seen only once. Sequenced: PBMCs or T cells enriched from blood (not recorded which). Receptors were obtained from a woman under 30 who had recovered from COVID-19.

V and J are TRBV19 and TRBJ2-2; a possible D gene is TRBD1 (5 bases). The length of the CDR3 is 16 residues. With 3 bases removed from V and 3 bases from J, the gap between germline ends came to 14 bases. Germline V gene sequence: CDR1 LNHDA, CDR2 SQIVND (reference sequence). CDR3 sequence (DNA): TGTGCCAGTAGTATCCTCGACAGAACCGACACCGGGGAGCTGTTTTTT. Translating gives CASSILDRTDTGELFF.

The CDR3 protein is CASSVGGQGFSGELFF. Here the CDR3 DNA reads TGTGCCAGCAGCGTCGGGGGACAGGGATTCTCCGGGGAGCTGTTTTTT. The chain couples TRBV9 to TRBJ2-2; 9 positions match TRBD1. This CDR3 contains 16 residues. With 2 bases clipped from V and 6 bases from J, the junction kept 8 bases outside the gene matches. The germline gives CDR1 SGDLS, CDR2 YYNGEE.

J is TRBJ1-6 and V is TRBV7-2, with TRBD1 identical over 10 bases. J was trimmed by 6 bases and V by 6 bases; bases with no gene match: 2. The CDR3 loop spans 14 amino acids. Germline values: CDR1 SGHTA, CDR2 FQGNSA. CDR3 in DNA: TGTGCCAGCAGTTGGACAGGGGGTAATTCACCCCTCCACTTT. Translated, it gives CASSWTGGNSPLHF.

The V call is TRBV10-3, the J call TRBJ2-2; 7 nucleotides match TRBD2. The CDR3 loop spans 16 amino acids. With V trimmed by 3 bases and J by 2 bases, 6 bases remained unmatched. Germline loops: CDR1 ENHRY, CDR2 SYGVKD. The CDR3, as DNA: TGTGCCATCAGTGACCTAGGACTAGACAACACCGGGGAGCTGTTTTTT. Translated: CAISDLGLDNTGELFF.

The rearrangement uses TRBV24-1 and TRBJ2-3; D ambiguous. The V and J ends lost 4 bases and 0 bases respectively, with 7 bases between them. Germline assignment: CDR1 KGHDR and CDR2 SFDVKD. This CDR3 is built from 14 residues. CDR3 DNA: TGTGCCACCAGTGACGGAGCTAGCACAGATACGCAGTATTTT. This gives the protein CATSDGASTDTQYF.

The V call is TRBV4-2, the J call TRBJ1-1; D unclear. Per germline, CDR1 LGHNA and CDR2 YNFKEQ. Trimming took 4 bases from V and 1 from J, leaving 7 bases between them. The CDR3 consists of 13 residues. CDR3 sequence: CASSRPENTEAFF. In DNA, the CDR3 is TGTGCCAGCAGCCGGCCCGAGAACACTGAAGCTTTCTTT.

The chain joins TRBV28 to TRBJ2-1, with D perhaps TRBD2 (7 bases). The CDR3 is 17 residues long. Trimming removed 2 bases from V and 7 bases from J, with 21 bases in between. Germline V gene sequence: CDR1 MDHEN, CDR2 SYDVKM. The CDR3 bases are TGTGCCAGCAGTTTAGGGCGGGGGCTTAAATTGAGGAATGAGCAGTTCTTC. This gives the protein CASSLGRGLKLRNEQFF.

The gene calls are TRBV5-1 and TRBJ1-5; 7 positions agree with TRBD1. Per germline, CDR1 SGHRS and CDR2 YFSETQ. The length of the CDR3 is 14 residues. V lost 4 bases to trimming and J lost 2 bases; unmatched junction nucleotides: 3. The CDR3 sequence: CASSTGTGNQPQHF. The CDR3 region has the DNA TGCGCCAGCAGCACCGGGACAGGCAATCAGCCCCAGCATTTT.

This chain links TRBV5-1 with TRBJ2-7; 8 bases agree with TRBD1. After removal of 3 bases from V and 0 bases from J, the junction contained 5 bases not matched to a gene. The germline CDR1 and CDR2 sequences are SGHRS and YFSETQ. The CDR3 covers 15 residues. The CDR3 region is CASSSTGGSSYEQYF. CDR3 nucleotides: TGCGCCAGCAGCTCTACAGGGGGGAGCTCCTACGAGCAGTACTTC.

The genes are TRBV24-1 and TRBJ2-1, with 7 positions matching TRBD1. The CDR3 extends over 13 amino acids. The junction had 5 bases not matched to a gene; V was cut back by 3 bases and J by 10 bases. Germline V gives CDR1 KGHDR, CDR2 SFDVKD. In nucleotides, the CDR3 is TGTGCCACCAGTGATGAAGGGGGCAGGGAGCAGTTCTTC. This codes for CATSDEGGREQFF.

The genes are TRBV5-4 and TRBJ2-3, with a weak D call TRBD2 (6 bases). CDR1 SGHNT and CDR2 YYREEE come from the germline V gene (reference sequence). V lost 0 bases and J lost 8, with 13 bases in between. CDR3 size: 14 residues. DNA for the CDR3: TGTGCCAGCAGCTTGGAGTCGGGGGACGGTACGCAGTATTTT. It translates to CASSLESGDGTQYF. Together with reference TRBV5-4 and TRBJ2-3, the CDR3 gives the full variable domain: ETGVTQSPTHLIKTRGQQVTLRCSSQSGHNTVSWYQQALGQGPQFIFQYYREEENGRGNFPPRFSGLQFPNYSSELNVNALELDDSALYLCASSLESGDGTQYFGPGTRLTVL.

This rearrangement joins TRBV11-3 to TRBJ2-2; 8 positions agree with TRBD2. Losses at the gene ends were 6 bases for V and 4 bases for J; bases not matched to a gene: 10. Germline V gene lookup returns CDR1 SGHNT and CDR2 YENEEA. The CDR3 has 16 amino acids. The CDR3 coding sequence is TGTGCCAGCAGTTTCCGGGGGGGCCCTAGCACCGGGGAGCTGTTTTTT. It yields the protein CASSFRGGPSTGELFF.

This rearrangement joins TRBV3-1 (or the pseudogene TRBV3-2) to TRBJ1-1; D might be TRBD1 (6 bases). V gave up 4 bases and J gave up 4 bases, with 19 bases separating them. CDR1 is LGHDT, CDR2 YNNKEL, per germline (reference sequence). The CDR3 length is 16 residues. In DNA form, the CDR3 reads TGTGCCAGCAGCCCTGGGACACGGGCGGGTGGCACTGAAGCTTTCTTT. As protein: CASSPGTRAGGTEAFF.

The chain links TRBV6-1 to TRBJ1-1; D gene unclear. With 3 bases removed from V and 5 bases from J, the gap between germline ends came to 19 bases. CDR3 length equals 16 residues. CDR1 and CDR2 (germline): MNHNS, SASEGT. The CDR3 nucleotides are TGTGCCAGCAGTGATATAAGTAGAGAAAAGAGAACTGAAGCTTTCTTT. This translates into CASSDISREKRTEAFF.

J is TRBJ2-7 and V is TRBV19, with 10 positions matching TRBD1. V was pared by 5 bases and J by 5 bases, with 12 bases of the junction left unmatched. The CDR3 is 16 residues long. Per the germline V gene, CDR1 is LNHDA and CDR2 is SQIVND (reference sequence). Here the CDR3 DNA reads TGTGCCAGTAGTTTGTTGCCGGGACAGGGGCCCCACGAGCAGTACTTC. Protein sequence: CASSLLPGQGPHEQYF.

The V call is TRBV6-2 or TRBV6-3, the J call TRBJ1-6; 7 nucleotides line up with TRBD1. Germline lookup yields CDR1 MNHEY and CDR2 SVGEGT. This CDR3 spans 19 amino acids. Trimming removed 4 bases from V and 2 bases from J; junction bases left unmatched: 14. The CDR3 bases are TGTGCCAGCAGTTGGGCCCAGGGGGTAGACGGCCCCTATAATTCACCCCTCCACTTT. It codes for CASSWAQGVDGPYNSPLHF.

This chain's CDR3 is CASNFGTGWGTEAFF. The CDR3 nucleotides are TGTGCCAGCAACTTCGGGACAGGCTGGGGCACTGAAGCTTTCTTT. This chain uses TRBV28 with TRBJ1-1, with 8 nucleotides matching TRBD1. Looked up from germline, CDR1 is MDHEN and CDR2 is SYDVKM. Trimming took 7 bases from V and 4 from J; bases not matched to a gene: 11. This CDR3 comprises 15 residues.

V usage is TRBV7-2 and J usage is TRBJ1-2, with D uncertain. The CDR3 is made up of 15 amino acids. With 4 bases removed from V and 4 bases from J, the gap between germline ends came to 16 bases. Germline V CDR1 and CDR2: SGHTA, FQGNSA. CDR3: CASSYDHRALYGYTF. CDR3 DNA sequence: TGTGCCAGCAGCTACGACCACAGAGCCCTCTATGGCTACACCTTC. Looking up the rest from reference TRBV7-2 and TRBJ1-2 gives the full variable domain: GAGVSQSPSNKVTEKGKDVELRCDPISGHTALYWYRQSLGQGLEFLIYFQGNSAPDKSGLPSDRFSAERTGGSVSTLTIQRTQQEDSAVYLCASSYDHRALYGYTFGSGTRLTVV.

The rearrangement uses TRBV3-1 (or the pseudogene TRBV3-2) and TRBJ2-2; 7 bases are shared with TRBD1. Germline CDR1 LGHDT, CDR2 YNNKEL (reference sequence). This CDR3 has 15 residues. The ends lost 0 bases at V and 6 bases at J; junction bases unmatched: 4. The CDR3 spells CASSQDRTGAGELFF. CDR3 nucleotides: TGTGCCAGCAGCCAAGATAGGACAGGAGCCGGGGAGCTGTTTTTT.

The V and J genes are TRBV5-1 and TRBJ2-2; D perhaps matches TRBD2 (5 bases). V was shortened by 5 bases and J by 3 bases, with 14 bases between the two germline ends. The CDR3 spans 15 residues. The germline V gene has CDR1 SGHRS and CDR2 YFSETQ. CDR3 nucleotides: TGCGCCAGCAGTTCCGGGATAAGGGACACCGGGGAGCTGTTTTTT. Its translation is CASSSGIRDTGELFF.

The chain uses TRBV29-1 and TRBJ2-3; tentative D call: TRBD2 (7 bases). This CDR3 has 15 amino acids. Deletions cut 3 bases from V and 0 bases from J, with 13 bases between. Germline V gene data show CDR1 as SQVTM and CDR2 as ANQGSEA. In nucleotides, the CDR3 is TGCAGCGTTGAGGGGGGGGCTAGGAGCACAGATACGCAGTATTTT. Its protein product is CSVEGGARSTDTQYF.

This clone was found once. V gene TRBV10-3 combines with J gene TRBJ1-5; 12 bases match TRBD1. This CDR3 spans 15 amino acids. V trimming: 4 bases; J trimming: 4 bases; junction bases outside the gene matches: 2. The germline CDR1 and CDR2 sequences are ENHRY and SYGVKD. The CDR3 DNA reads TGTGCCATCAGTGCGGGACAGGGGGCGAATCAGCCCCAGCATTTT. Translating it yields CAISAGQGANQPQHF.

The chain is built from TRBV7-9 and TRBJ1-4; no reliable D call. The V end was cut by 5 bases, the J end by 3 bases, with 13 bases between. This CDR3 spans 15 amino acids. Germline-derived CDR1 and CDR2 are SEHNR and FQNEAQ (reference sequence). In DNA, the CDR3 is TGTGCCAGCAGCCCCGGAGAGGGTGCTAATGAAAAACTGTTTTTT. Residues: CASSPGEGANEKLFF.

This chain joins TRBV7-6 and TRBJ2-1; 8 bases are shared with TRBD2. V was pared by 1 base and J by 7 bases, with 9 bases of the junction left unmatched. Per germline, CDR1 SGHVS and CDR2 FNYEAQ. CDR3 length equals 16 residues. CDR3 in amino acids: CASSLVAGNRVNEQFF. The CDR3 bases are TGTGCCAGCAGCTTAGTAGCGGGGAACCGTGTAAATGAGCAGTTCTTC.

The rearrangement uses TRBV7-9 and TRBJ2-7; 12 bases line up with TRBD2. The CDR3 extends over 15 amino acids. Trimming at V came to 5 bases and at J to 3 bases, leaving 5 bases not matched to a gene. CDR1 is SEHNR, CDR2 FQNEAQ, per germline (reference sequence). DNA for the CDR3: TGTGCCAGCAGCCGACTAGCGGGGGCCAACTACGAGCAGTACTTC. Translated, it gives CASSRLAGANYEQYF.

The rearrangement joins TRBV4-2 to TRBJ1-1, with a weak D call TRBD1 (5 bases). Germline V CDR1 and CDR2: LGHNA, YNFKEQ. Trimming shortened V by 5 bases and J by 1 base, and 8 bases separated the two germline ends. This CDR3 region has 13 residues. The CDR3 loop reads CASSTGQNTEAFF. The CDR3 DNA sequence: TGTGCCAGCAGCACTGGACAGAACACTGAAGCTTTCTTT.

The chain joins TRBV28 to TRBJ1-5; no definite D call. The germline V gene has CDR1 MDHEN and CDR2 SYDVKM. CDR3 length equals 12 residues. The V and J ends lost 8 bases and 6 bases respectively, with 11 bases between them. CDR3 region: CASFYGSQPQHF. CDR3 DNA: TGTGCCAGCTTTTATGGGAGTCAGCCCCAGCATTTT. The full variable domain, completed using reference TRBV28 and TRBJ1-5, is DVKVTQSSRYLVKRTGEKVFLECVQDMDHENMFWYRQDPGLGLRLIYFSYDVKMKEKGDIPEGYSVSREKKERFSLILESASTNQTSMYLCASFYGSQPQHFGDGTRLSIL.

The chain couples TRBV9 to TRBJ2-1; 11 bases are shared with TRBD2. Germline V gene sequence: CDR1 SGDLS, CDR2 YYNGEE. The CDR3 sequence is 15 residues long. With V trimmed by 4 bases and J by 10 bases, 10 bases remained unmatched. The CDR3 reads CASSTSSGGPSEQFF. The CDR3, as DNA: TGTGCCAGCAGCACCTCTAGCGGGGGGCCCAGCGAGCAGTTCTTC.